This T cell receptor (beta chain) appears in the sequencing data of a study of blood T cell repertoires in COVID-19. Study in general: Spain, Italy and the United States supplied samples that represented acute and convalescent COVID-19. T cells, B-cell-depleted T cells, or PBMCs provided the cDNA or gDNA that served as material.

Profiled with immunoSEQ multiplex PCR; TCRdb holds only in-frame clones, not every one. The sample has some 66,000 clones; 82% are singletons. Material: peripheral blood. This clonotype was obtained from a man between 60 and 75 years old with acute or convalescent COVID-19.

The CDR3 spells CAWSAGENTEAFF. As DNA, the CDR3 is TGTGCCTGGAGTGCAGGGGAGAACACTGAAGCTTTCTTT. The genes are TRBV30 and TRBJ1-1, with D possibly TRBD1 on 6 matching bases. CDR3 length: 13 residues. V was cut by 1 base and J by 1 base, with 7 bases left in between. Germline V lookup: CDR1 GTSNPN, CDR2 SVGIG (reference sequence).